Each of the 13 T cell receptor beta chains below was sequenced from the same sample in a study of blood T cell repertoires in COVID-19. Only in-frame clones appear in the TCRdb table, and some are missing; sequencing was by immunoSEQ multiplex PCR. The sample yields 250,000 to 350,000 clones, under 90% seen once. The sample consisted of peripheral blood. Receptor source: a woman aged 40 to 50 who had recovered from COVID-19.

The chain employs TRBV12-3 or TRBV12-4 and TRBJ1-2, with D perhaps TRBD1 (5 bases). V shed 6 bases and J shed 6 bases, with 14 bases lying between them. This CDR3 spans 13 amino acids. The CDR3 is CASSNRLGDGYTF. The CDR3 region has the DNA TGTGCCAGCAGCAACCGACTAGGGGATGGCTACACCTTC.

The rearrangement links TRBV11-3 to TRBJ2-7, with 9 bases lining up with TRBD2. CDR1 is SGHNT, CDR2 YENEEA, per germline. V shed 6 bases, J shed 4 bases, and the junction held 4 bases outside the gene matches. The CDR3 contains 13 residues. CDR3 bases: TGTGCCAGCAGACTAGCGGGTGGTTACGAGCAGTACTTC. Protein: CASRLAGGYEQYF.

The gene calls are TRBV30 and TRBJ2-5; 10 nucleotides align to TRBD2. V lost 4 bases, J lost 3 bases, and 5 bases stayed unmatched. The CDR3 has 14 residues. Germline assignment: CDR1 GTSNPN and CDR2 SVGIG (reference sequence). The CDR3 sequence: CAWTGLAGEETQYF. DNA for the CDR3: TGTGCCTGGACGGGGCTAGCGGGGGAAGAGACCCAGTACTTC.

In its sample, this clone was seen once. This chain links TRBV19 with TRBJ2-7; perhaps TRBD2 as D (6 bases). Germline V gives CDR1 LNHDA, CDR2 SQIVND (reference sequence). Trimming stripped 0 bases from V and 4 bases from J, with 10 bases between. The CDR3 is made up of 14 amino acids. The chain's CDR3 is CASSIETGAYEQYF. In nucleotides, the CDR3 is TGTGCCAGTAGTATAGAGACGGGAGCATACGAGCAGTACTTC. Variable domain in full (rest from reference TRBV19 and TRBJ2-7): DGGITQSPKYLFRKEGQNVTLSCEQNLNHDAMYWYRQDPGQGLRLIYYSQIVNDFQKGDIAEGYSVSREKKESFPLTVTSAQKNPTAFYLCASSIETGAYEQYFGPGTRLTVT.

V gene TRBV3-1 (or the pseudogene TRBV3-2) combines with J gene TRBJ2-3; maybe TRBD2 (5 bases). The V end was cut by 5 bases, the J end by 6 bases, with 21 bases between. CDR3 length equals 16 residues. Germline V CDR1 and CDR2: LGHDT, YNNKEL (reference sequence). CDR3 sequence (DNA): TGTGCCAGCAGCGCCCTCCCCAGCGGCCCCGGGGATACGCAGTATTTT. Residues: CASSALPSGPGDTQYF.

J is TRBJ2-1 and V is TRBV5-1, with D possibly matching TRBD2 (6 bases). Germline CDR1 and CDR2: SGHRS and YFSETQ. The CDR3 runs to 16 residues. With 4 bases removed from V and 4 bases from J, the gap between germline ends came to 18 bases. The DNA of the CDR3 is TGCGCCAGCAGCCCGTCCCGACCCGGGGGTTACAATGAGCAGTTCTTC. Translation gives CASSPSRPGGYNEQFF.

The table lists this clone with a count of one. J is TRBJ2-3 and V is TRBV12-3 or TRBV12-4; D is unclear. V lost 5 bases and J 7 bases, leaving 13 bases between the germline ends. This CDR3 is 13 amino acids long. Written as DNA, the CDR3 is TGTGCCAGCAGTCCTGGTAGTCTAAATACGCAGTATTTT. The encoded protein is CASSPGSLNTQYF.

This chain links TRBV5-1 with TRBJ1-5; D might be TRBD1 (6 bases). This CDR3 has 14 amino acids. Between the trimmed V and J ends, which lost 4 bases and 4 bases, there was a span of 12 bases. Germline CDR1 is SGHRS and CDR2 is YFSETQ. The CDR3 DNA follows: TGCGCCAGCAGCGCGGGGGGCGAGAATCAGCCCCAGCATTTT. Translation gives CASSAGGENQPQHF.

The chain employs TRBV11-3 and TRBJ2-4; D ambiguous. The CDR3 spans 17 residues. The germline V and J ends were trimmed by 2 bases and 0 bases, with 14 bases remaining between them. CDR1 and CDR2 from the germline V gene are SGHNT and YENEEA. The CDR3 nucleotides are TGTGCCAGCAGCTTAACTGCTGTTGTTGGAGCCAAAAACATTCAGTACTTC. It translates to CASSLTAVVGAKNIQYF.

The gene calls are TRBV6-5 and TRBJ1-1; no clear D gene. The CDR3 runs 13 residues. CDR1 is MNHEY and CDR2 is SVGAGI in the germline V gene. Trimming removed 6 bases from V and 6 bases from J, with 14 bases in between. The DNA of the CDR3 is TGTGCCAGCAGCTCCCCACGGAGCCCTGAAGCTTTCTTT. As protein: CASSSPRSPEAFF.

The chain joins TRBV11-3 to TRBJ2-2; TRBD2 agrees at 7 bases. J was trimmed by 5 bases and V by 1 base; bases with no gene match: 7. The CDR3 is made up of 16 amino acids. Germline-derived CDR1 and CDR2 are SGHNT and YENEEA. CDR3 amino acids: CASSLVGLAVTGELFF. CDR3 nucleotides: TGTGCCAGCAGCTTAGTAGGGCTAGCGGTTACCGGGGAGCTGTTTTTT. The full variable domain, its missing parts supplied by reference TRBV11-3 and TRBJ2-2, is EAGVVQSPRYKIIEKKQPVAFWCNPISGHNTLYWYLQNLGQGPELLIRYENEEAVDDSQLPKDRFSAERLKGVDSTLKIQPAELGDSAVYLCASSLVGLAVTGELFFGEGSRLTVL.

This clone was detected once. This sequence joins TRBV18 and TRBJ2-1; 9 positions agree with TRBD2. J lost 9 bases, V lost 0 bases, and 6 bases had no gene match. The CDR3 extends over 15 amino acids. Looked up from germline, CDR1 is KGHSH and CDR2 is LQKENI. CDR3: CASSPPGGRAIEQFF. In DNA, the CDR3 is TGTGCCAGCTCACCACCTGGCGGGAGGGCCATTGAGCAGTTCTTC.

About this clone: The same CDR3 can be traced to other DNA sequences in this sample. The J gene is TRBJ2-3, the V gene TRBV3-1 (or the pseudogene TRBV3-2); 11 nucleotides line up with TRBD2. The CDR3 consists of 15 residues. V shed 2 bases and J 5 bases; nucleotides not matched to a gene: 3. The germline V gene encodes CDR1 LGHDT and CDR2 YNNKEL (reference sequence). CDR3 residues: CASSQTSGRGDTQYF. The CDR3 nucleotides read TGTGCCAGCAGCCAAACTAGCGGGAGAGGAGATACGCAGTATTTT.